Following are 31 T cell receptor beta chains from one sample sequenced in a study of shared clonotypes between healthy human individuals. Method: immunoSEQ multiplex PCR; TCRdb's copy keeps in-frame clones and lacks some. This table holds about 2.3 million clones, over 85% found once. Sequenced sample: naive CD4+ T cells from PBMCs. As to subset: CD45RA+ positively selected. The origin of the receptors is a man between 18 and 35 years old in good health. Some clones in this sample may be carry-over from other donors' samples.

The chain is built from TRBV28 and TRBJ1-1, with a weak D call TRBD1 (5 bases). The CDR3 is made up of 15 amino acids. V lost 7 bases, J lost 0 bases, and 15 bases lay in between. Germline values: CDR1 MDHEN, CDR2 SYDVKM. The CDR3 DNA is TGTGCCAGCAACAATGGGGGGAGGGTGAACACTGAAGCTTTCTTT. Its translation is CASNNGGRVNTEAFF.

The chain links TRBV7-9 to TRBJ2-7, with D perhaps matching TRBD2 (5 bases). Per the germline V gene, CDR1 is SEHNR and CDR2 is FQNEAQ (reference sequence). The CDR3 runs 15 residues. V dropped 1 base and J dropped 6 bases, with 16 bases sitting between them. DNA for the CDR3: TGTGCCAGCAGCTTAGTACCGGGGTTGGCAGGCGAGCAGTACTTC. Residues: CASSLVPGLAGEQYF.

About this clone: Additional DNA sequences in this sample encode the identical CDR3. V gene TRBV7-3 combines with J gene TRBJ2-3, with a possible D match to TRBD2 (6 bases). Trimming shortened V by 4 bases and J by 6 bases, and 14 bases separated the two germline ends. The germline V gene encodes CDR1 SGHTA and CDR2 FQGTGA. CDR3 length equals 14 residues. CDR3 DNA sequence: TGTGCCAGCAGCTCGGGACTGGTCCCTGATACGCAGTATTTT. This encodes CASSSGLVPDTQYF.

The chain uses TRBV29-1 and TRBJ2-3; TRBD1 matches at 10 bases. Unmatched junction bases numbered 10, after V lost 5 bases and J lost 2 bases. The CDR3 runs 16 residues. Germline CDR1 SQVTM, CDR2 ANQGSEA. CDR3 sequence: CSVSPGTGAYTDTQYF. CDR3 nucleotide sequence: TGCAGCGTTAGTCCCGGGACAGGGGCGTACACAGATACGCAGTATTTT.

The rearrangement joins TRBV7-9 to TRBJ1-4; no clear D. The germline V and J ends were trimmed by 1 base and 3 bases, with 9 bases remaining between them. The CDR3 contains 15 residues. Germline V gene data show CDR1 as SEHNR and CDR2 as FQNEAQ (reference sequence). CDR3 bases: TGTGCCAGCAGCTTAGGGGCTTACCCTAATGAAAAACTGTTTTTT. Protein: CASSLGAYPNEKLFF.

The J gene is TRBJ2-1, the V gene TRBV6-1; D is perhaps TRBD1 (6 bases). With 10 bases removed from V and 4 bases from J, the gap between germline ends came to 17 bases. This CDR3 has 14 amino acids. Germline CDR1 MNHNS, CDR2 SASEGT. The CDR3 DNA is TGTGCCACCCTAAGGGACAAACTTTACAATGAGCAGTTCTTC. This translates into CATLRDKLYNEQFF.

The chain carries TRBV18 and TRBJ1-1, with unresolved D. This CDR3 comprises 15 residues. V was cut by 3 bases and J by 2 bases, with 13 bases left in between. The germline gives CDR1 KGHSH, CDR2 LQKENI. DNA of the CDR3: TGTGCCAGCTCACCCCGAGGAACAGTAAACACTGAAGCTTTCTTT. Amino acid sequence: CASSPRGTVNTEAFF.

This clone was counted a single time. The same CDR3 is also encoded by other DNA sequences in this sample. The CDR3 is CASSLREETQYF. CDR3 DNA: TGTGCCAGCAGCCTAAGGGAGGAGACCCAGTACTTC. The chain employs TRBV7-9 and TRBJ2-5; weak D call: TRBD2 (5 bases). The germline CDR1 and CDR2 sequences are SEHNR and FQNEAQ (reference sequence). The CDR3 contains 12 residues. The V and J ends lost 5 bases and 5 bases respectively, with 9 bases between them.

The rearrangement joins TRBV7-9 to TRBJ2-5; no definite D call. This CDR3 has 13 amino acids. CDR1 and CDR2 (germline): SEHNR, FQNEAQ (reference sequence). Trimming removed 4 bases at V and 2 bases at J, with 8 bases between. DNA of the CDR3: TGTGCCAGCAGCTGGGATCAACAAGAGACCCAGTACTTC. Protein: CASSWDQQETQYF.

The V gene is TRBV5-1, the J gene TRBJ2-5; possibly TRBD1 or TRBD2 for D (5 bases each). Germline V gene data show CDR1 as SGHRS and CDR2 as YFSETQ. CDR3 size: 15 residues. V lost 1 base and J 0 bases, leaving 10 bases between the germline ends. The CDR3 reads CASSLSGTHQETQYF. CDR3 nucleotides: TGCGCCAGCAGCTTGTCGGGGACGCACCAAGAGACCCAGTACTTC.

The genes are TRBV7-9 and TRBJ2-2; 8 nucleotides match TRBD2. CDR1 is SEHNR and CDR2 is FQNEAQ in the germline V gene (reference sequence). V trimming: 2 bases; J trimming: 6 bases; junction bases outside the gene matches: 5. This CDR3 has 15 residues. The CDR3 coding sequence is TGTGCCAGCAGCTTAAAGGGACTAGATTCCGGGGAGCTGTTTTTT. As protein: CASSLKGLDSGELFF.

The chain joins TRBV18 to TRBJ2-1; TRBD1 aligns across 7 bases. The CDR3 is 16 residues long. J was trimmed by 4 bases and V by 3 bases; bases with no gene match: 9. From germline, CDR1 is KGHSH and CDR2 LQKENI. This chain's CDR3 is CASSPLSGTAYNEQFF. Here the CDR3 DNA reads TGTGCCAGCTCACCGCTTTCCGGGACAGCTTACAATGAGCAGTTCTTC.

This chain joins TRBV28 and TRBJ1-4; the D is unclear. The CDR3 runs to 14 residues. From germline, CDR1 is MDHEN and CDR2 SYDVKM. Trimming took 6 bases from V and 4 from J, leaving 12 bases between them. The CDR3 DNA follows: TGTGCCAGCAGCCCCATAGAGAGTAATGAAAAACTGTTTTTT. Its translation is CASSPIESNEKLFF. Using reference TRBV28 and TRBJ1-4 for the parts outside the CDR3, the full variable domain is DVKVTQSSRYLVKRTGEKVFLECVQDMDHENMFWYRQDPGLGLRLIYFSYDVKMKEKGDIPEGYSVSREKKERFSLILESASTNQTSMYLCASSPIESNEKLFFGSGTQLSVL.

The CDR3 loop is CASSIVTAGGRETQYF. The CDR3 DNA reads TGTGCCAGTAGTATAGTAACAGCGGGCGGTCGAGAGACCCAGTACTTC. V is TRBV19 and J is TRBJ2-5; a possible D gene is TRBD2 (6 bases). CDR1 and CDR2 from the germline V gene are LNHDA and SQIVND (reference sequence). The CDR3 spans 16 residues. The germline V and J ends were trimmed by 1 base and 4 bases, with 16 bases remaining between them. The entire variable domain, with the rest obtained from reference TRBV19 and TRBJ2-5, is as follows: DGGITQSPKYLFRKEGQNVTLSCEQNLNHDAMYWYRQDPGQGLRLIYYSQIVNDFQKGDIAEGYSVSREKKESFPLTVTSAQKNPTAFYLCASSIVTAGGRETQYFGPGTRLLVL.

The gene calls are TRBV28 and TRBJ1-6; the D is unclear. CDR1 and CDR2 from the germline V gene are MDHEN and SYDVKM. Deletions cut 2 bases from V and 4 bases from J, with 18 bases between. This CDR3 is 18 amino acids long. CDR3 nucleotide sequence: TGTGCCAGCAGTTTAGAGTTCTGTCCAGGTGGGTATAATTCACCCCTCCACTTT. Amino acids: CASSLEFCPGGYNSPLHF.

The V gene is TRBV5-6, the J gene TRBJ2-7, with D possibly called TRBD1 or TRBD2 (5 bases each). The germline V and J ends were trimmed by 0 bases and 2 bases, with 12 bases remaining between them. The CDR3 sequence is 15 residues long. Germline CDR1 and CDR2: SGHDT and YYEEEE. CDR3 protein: CASSLGGRKTYEQYF. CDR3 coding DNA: TGTGCCAGCAGCTTGGGGGGACGGAAGACCTACGAGCAGTACTTC.

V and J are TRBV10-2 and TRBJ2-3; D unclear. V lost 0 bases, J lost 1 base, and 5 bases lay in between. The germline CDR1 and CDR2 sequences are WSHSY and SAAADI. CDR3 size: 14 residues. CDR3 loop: CASSESKGTDTQYF. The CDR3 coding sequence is TGCGCCAGCAGTGAGTCGAAAGGCACAGATACGCAGTATTTT.

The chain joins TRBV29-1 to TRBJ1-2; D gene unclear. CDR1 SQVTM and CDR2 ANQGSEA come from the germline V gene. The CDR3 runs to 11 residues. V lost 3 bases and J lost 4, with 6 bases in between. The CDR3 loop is CSVEIPYGYTF. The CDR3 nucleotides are TGCAGCGTTGAGATCCCCTATGGCTACACCTTC.

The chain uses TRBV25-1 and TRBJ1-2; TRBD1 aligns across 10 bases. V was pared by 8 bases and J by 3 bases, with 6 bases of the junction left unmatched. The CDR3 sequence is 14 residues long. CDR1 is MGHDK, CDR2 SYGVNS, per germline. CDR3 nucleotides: TGTGCCAGCCGTTCCGGGACAGGGGACTATGGCTACACCTTC. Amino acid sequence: CASRSGTGDYGYTF.

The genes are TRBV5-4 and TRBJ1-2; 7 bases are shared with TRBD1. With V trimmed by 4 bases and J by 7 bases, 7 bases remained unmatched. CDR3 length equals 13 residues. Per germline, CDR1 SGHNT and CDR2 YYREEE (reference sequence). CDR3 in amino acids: CASSPNRGRGYTF. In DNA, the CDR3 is TGTGCCAGCAGCCCAAACAGGGGCCGTGGCTACACCTTC. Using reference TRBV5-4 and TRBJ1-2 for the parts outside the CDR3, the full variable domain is ETGVTQSPTHLIKTRGQQVTLRCSSQSGHNTVSWYQQALGQGPQFIFQYYREEENGRGNFPPRFSGLQFPNYSSELNVNALELDDSALYLCASSPNRGRGYTFGSGTRLTVV.

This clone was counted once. The CDR3 DNA reads TGCAGCGTTGATGTGGGAGGGAACGCAGATACGCAGTATTTT. Encoded protein: CSVDVGGNADTQYF. This chain joins TRBV29-1 and TRBJ2-3, with 7 bases fitting TRBD2. This CDR3 spans 14 amino acids. The germline V gene encodes CDR1 SQVTM and CDR2 ANQGSEA. J gave up 4 bases and V 3 bases, and 7 bases lay outside the gene matches.

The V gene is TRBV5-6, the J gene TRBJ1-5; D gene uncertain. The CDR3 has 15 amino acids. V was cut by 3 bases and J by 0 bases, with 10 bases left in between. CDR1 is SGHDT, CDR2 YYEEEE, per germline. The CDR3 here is CASSYRGVSNQPQHF. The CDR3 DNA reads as TGTGCCAGCAGCTACCGAGGCGTTAGCAATCAGCCCCAGCATTTT.

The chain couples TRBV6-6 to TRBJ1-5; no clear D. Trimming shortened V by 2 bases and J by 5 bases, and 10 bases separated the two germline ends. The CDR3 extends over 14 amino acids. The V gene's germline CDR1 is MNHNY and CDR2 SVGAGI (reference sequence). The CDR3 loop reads CASSYRRADQPQHF. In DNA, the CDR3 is TGTGCCAGCAGTTACCGAAGGGCCGATCAGCCCCAGCATTTT.

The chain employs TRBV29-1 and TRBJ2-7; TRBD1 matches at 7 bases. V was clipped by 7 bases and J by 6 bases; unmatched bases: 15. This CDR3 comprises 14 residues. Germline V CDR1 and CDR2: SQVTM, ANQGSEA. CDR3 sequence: CSARGQRTPSEQYF. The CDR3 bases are TGCAGCGCGAGGGGACAGCGGACCCCCTCCGAGCAGTACTTC.

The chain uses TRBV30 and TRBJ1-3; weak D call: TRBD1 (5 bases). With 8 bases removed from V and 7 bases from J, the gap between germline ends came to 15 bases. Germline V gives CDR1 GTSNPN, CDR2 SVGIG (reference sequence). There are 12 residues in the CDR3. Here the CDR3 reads CASGPGTNTIYF. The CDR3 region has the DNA TGTGCCAGCGGGCCAGGGACGAACACCATATATTTT.

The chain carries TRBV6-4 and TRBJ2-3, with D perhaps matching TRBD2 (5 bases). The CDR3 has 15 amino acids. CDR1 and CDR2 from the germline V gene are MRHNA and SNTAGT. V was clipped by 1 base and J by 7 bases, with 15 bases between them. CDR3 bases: TGTGCCAGCAGTGACTTAGCAGTCGGGGAAAATACGCAGTATTTT. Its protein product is CASSDLAVGENTQYF.

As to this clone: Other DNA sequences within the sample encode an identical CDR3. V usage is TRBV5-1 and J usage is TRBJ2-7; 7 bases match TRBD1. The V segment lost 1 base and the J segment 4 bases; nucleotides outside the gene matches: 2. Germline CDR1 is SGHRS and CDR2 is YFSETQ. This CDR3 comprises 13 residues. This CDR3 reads CASSLTRGYEQYF. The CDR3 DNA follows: TGCGCCAGCAGCTTGACCAGGGGGTACGAGCAGTACTTC.

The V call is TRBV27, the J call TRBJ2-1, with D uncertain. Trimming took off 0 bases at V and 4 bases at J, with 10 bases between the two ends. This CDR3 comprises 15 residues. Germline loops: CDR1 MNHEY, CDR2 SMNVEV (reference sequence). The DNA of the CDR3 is TGTGCCAGCAGTTTATCGAGCCCCACATACAATGAGCAGTTCTTC. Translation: CASSLSSPTYNEQFF.

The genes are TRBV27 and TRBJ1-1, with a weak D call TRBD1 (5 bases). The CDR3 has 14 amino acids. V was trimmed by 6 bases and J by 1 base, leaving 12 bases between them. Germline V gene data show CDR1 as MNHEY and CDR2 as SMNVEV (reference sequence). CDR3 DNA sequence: TGTGCCAGCAGCGTTAGGAGGGGGAACACTGAAGCTTTCTTT. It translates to CASSVRRGNTEAFF.

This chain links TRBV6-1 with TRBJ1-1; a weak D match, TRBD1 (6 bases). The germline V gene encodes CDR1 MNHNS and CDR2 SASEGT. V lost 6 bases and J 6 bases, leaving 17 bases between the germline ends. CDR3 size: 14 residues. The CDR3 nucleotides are TGTGCCAGCAGAGAACGCAGGGGATGGTCTGAAGCTTTCTTT. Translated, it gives CASRERRGWSEAFF.

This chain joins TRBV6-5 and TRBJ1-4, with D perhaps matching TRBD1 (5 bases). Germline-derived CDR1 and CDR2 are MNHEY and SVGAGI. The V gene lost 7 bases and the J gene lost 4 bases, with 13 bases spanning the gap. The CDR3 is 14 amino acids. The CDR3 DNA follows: TGTGCCAGCAACGCAGGGACGATTAATGAAAAACTGTTTTTT. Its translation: CASNAGTINEKLFF.